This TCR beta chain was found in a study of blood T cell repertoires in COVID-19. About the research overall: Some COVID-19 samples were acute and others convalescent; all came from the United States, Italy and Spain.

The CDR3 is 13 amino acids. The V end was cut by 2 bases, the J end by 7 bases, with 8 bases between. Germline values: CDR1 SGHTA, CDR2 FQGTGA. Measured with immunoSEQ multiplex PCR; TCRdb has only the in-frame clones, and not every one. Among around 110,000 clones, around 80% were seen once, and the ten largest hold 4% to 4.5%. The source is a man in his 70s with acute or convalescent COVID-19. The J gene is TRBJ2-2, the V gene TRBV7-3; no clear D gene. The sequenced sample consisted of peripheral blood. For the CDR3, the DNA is TGTGCCAGCAGCTTACTTAGTGGCGGGGAGCTGTTTTTT. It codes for CASSLLSGGELFF.